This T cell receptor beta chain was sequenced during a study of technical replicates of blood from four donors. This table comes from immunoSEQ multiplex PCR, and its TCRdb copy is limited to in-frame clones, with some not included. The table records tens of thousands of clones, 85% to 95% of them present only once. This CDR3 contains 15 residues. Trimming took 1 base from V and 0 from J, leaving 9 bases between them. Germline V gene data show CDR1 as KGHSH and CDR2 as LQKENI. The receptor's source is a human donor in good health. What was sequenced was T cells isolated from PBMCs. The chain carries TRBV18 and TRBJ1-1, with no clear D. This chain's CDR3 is CASSPQSGMNTEAFF. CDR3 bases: TGTGCCAGCTCACCACAGTCAGGAATGAACACTGAAGCTTTCTTT.